These 27 T cell receptor beta chains share one sample of origin, sequenced in a study of radiotherapy plus CTLA-4 blockade in lung cancer. Clones were sequenced by immunoSEQ multiplex PCR, and TCRdb holds only the in-frame ones, with some missing. The repertoire has nearly 110,000 clones, 85% of them found once; the top ten carry around 2%. Sequencing was performed on peripheral blood, taken from a patient treated with radiotherapy plus ipilimumab. Source of these receptors: a human donor with non-small cell lung cancer that progressed on radiotherapy plus ipilimumab. Some clones in this sample may be carry-over from other donors' samples.

The rearrangement links TRBV2 to TRBJ2-4, with TRBD1 matching 9 bases. V trimming: 9 bases; J trimming: 2 bases; junction bases outside the gene matches: 5. From germline, CDR1 is SNHLY and CDR2 FYNNEI. The CDR3 spans 14 residues. CDR3 region: CARGTGQSKNIQYF. For the CDR3, the DNA is TGTGCCAGGGGGACAGGGCAGTCCAAAAACATTCAGTACTTC.

This sequence joins TRBV7-8 and TRBJ1-4; no reliable D call. Germline V CDR1 and CDR2: SGHVS, FQNEAQ. The CDR3 consists of 15 residues. Trimming left V 7 bases short and J 7 bases short, with 19 bases between. The CDR3 sequence: CASTPLGRVGEKLFF. In nucleotides, the CDR3 is TGTGCCAGCACCCCCCTAGGGAGAGTAGGTGAAAAACTGTTTTTT. The entire variable domain, with the rest obtained from reference TRBV7-8 and TRBJ1-4, is as follows: GAGVSQSPRYKVAKRGQDVALRCDPISGHVSLFWYQQALGQGPEFLTYFQNEAQLDKSGLPSDRFFAERPEGSVSTLKIQRTQQEDSAVYLCASTPLGRVGEKLFFGSGTQLSVL.

The table lists this clone with a count of one. This chain joins TRBV7-6 and TRBJ2-2; D remains ambiguous. Trimming took off 4 bases at V and 5 bases at J, with 11 bases between the two ends. This CDR3 has 14 amino acids. The germline gives CDR1 SGHVS, CDR2 FNYEAQ. CDR3 sequence reads: CASSSEYGTGELFF. The CDR3 region has the DNA TGTGCCAGCAGCTCCGAATACGGGACCGGGGAGCTGTTTTTT.

This clone was counted only a few times. This could be a read error, since a much larger clone is one nucleotide away. This sequence joins TRBV5-1 and TRBJ2-7, with D unclear. This CDR3 spans 14 amino acids. Germline V CDR1 and CDR2: SGHRS, YFSETQ. Deletions cut 2 bases from V and 0 bases from J, with 9 bases between. The CDR3 spells CASSFPRRSYEQYF. The CDR3 region has the DNA TGCGCCAGCAGCTTTCCCCGGCGCTCCTACGAGCAGTACTTC. Full variable domain (rest looked up from reference TRBV5-1 and TRBJ2-7): KAGVTQTPRYLIKTRGQQVTLSCSPISGHRSVSWYQQTPGQGLQFLFEYFSETQRNKGNFPGRFSGRQFSNSRSEMNVSTLELGDSALYLCASSFPRRSYEQYFGPGTRLTVT.

The V call is TRBV5-4, the J call TRBJ2-3; 10 nucleotides agree with TRBD2. The V and J ends lost 0 bases and 5 bases, in that order; junction bases with no gene match: 6. There are 16 residues in the CDR3. The germline V gene has CDR1 SGHNT and CDR2 YYREEE (reference sequence). Written as DNA, the CDR3 is TGTGCCAGCAGCTTGGGTGTCCTAGCGGGGGAAGATACGCAGTATTTT. This translates into CASSLGVLAGEDTQYF. The variable domain in full, with the rest retrieved from reference TRBV5-4 and TRBJ2-3, is ETGVTQSPTHLIKTRGQQVTLRCSSQSGHNTVSWYQQALGQGPQFIFQYYREEENGRGNFPPRFSGLQFPNYSSELNVNALELDDSALYLCASSLGVLAGEDTQYFGPGTRLTVL.

As to this clone: Different DNA sequences within this sample yield the same CDR3. This chain links TRBV6-5 with TRBJ1-5; perhaps TRBD1 as D (5 bases). The CDR3 is 13 residues long. The ends were cut back, 3 bases at V and 4 bases at J, with 7 bases in the middle. Germline V gene lookup returns CDR1 MNHEY and CDR2 SVGAGI. In DNA, the CDR3 is TGTGCCAGCAGTTATGACAGAAATCAGCCCCAGCATTTT. Protein sequence: CASSYDRNQPQHF.

V is TRBV30 and J is TRBJ1-3; the D gene is possibly TRBD1 (6 bases). Trimming left V 5 bases short and J 0 bases short, with 14 bases between. CDR1 is GTSNPN, CDR2 SVGIG, per germline (reference sequence). The CDR3 consists of 15 residues. The CDR3 DNA follows: TGTGCCTGGGACCGAGACAGGTACTCTGGAAACACCATATATTTT. This gives the protein CAWDRDRYSGNTIYF.

The V and J genes are TRBV7-9 and TRBJ1-5; TRBD1 is a possible D gene (6 bases). The CDR3 length is 14 residues. The V gene's germline CDR1 is SEHNR and CDR2 FQNEAQ (reference sequence). Trimming pared 5 bases from V and 5 bases from J, leaving 13 bases between. This chain's CDR3 is CASSQPDSHQPQHF. Here the CDR3 DNA reads TGTGCCAGCAGCCAACCGGACAGTCATCAGCCCCAGCATTTT.

The genes are TRBV7-9 and TRBJ1-3; unclear D gene. This CDR3 comprises 15 residues. Germline V gene data show CDR1 as SEHNR and CDR2 as FQNEAQ (reference sequence). The V end was cut by 0 bases, the J end by 1 base, with 7 bases between. CDR3 loop: CASSLAGTSGNTIYF. The CDR3 nucleotides read TGTGCCAGCAGCTTAGCGGGCACGTCTGGAAACACCATATATTTT.

J is TRBJ1-5 and V is TRBV28, with a tentative D call TRBD1 (5 bases). V was pared by 1 base and J by 8 bases, with 15 bases between. This CDR3 spans 15 amino acids. The germline V gene has CDR1 MDHEN and CDR2 SYDVKM. Here the CDR3 reads CASSLFAQGREPQHF. In nucleotides, the CDR3 is TGTGCCAGCAGTTTATTTGCGCAGGGTAGGGAGCCCCAGCATTTT.

The chain employs TRBV5-1 and TRBJ1-2, with no clear D. CDR1 is SGHRS, CDR2 YFSETQ, per germline. The CDR3 contains 14 residues. V was pared by 4 bases and J by 7 bases, with 17 bases between. The CDR3 sequence: CASSQFAPRSGYTF. The CDR3 DNA reads TGCGCCAGCAGCCAATTCGCGCCCCGAAGTGGCTACACCTTC.

The chain couples TRBV6-5 to TRBJ2-1; D may correspond to TRBD1 or TRBD2 (5 bases each). The CDR3 runs 13 residues. Germline CDR1 MNHEY, CDR2 SVGAGI. V was shortened by 6 bases and J by 13 bases, with 19 bases between the two germline ends. The CDR3 DNA is TGTGCCAGCAGAAACACCCAGCAGGGACCACAGTTCTTC. As protein: CASRNTQQGPQFF.

This chain joins TRBV13 and TRBJ1-1; D gene ambiguous. Germline V gives CDR1 PRHDT, CDR2 FYEKMQ (reference sequence). Trimming pared 2 bases from V and 6 bases from J, leaving 10 bases between. There are 13 residues in the CDR3. CDR3 sequence reads: CASSLTWFPEAFF. Written as DNA, the CDR3 is TGTGCCAGCAGCTTAACCTGGTTCCCTGAAGCTTTCTTT.

This clone was seen only once. The chain links TRBV5-1 to TRBJ1-1, with 7 bases fitting TRBD1. V gave up 4 bases and J gave up 5 bases; unmatched junction bases: 8. Germline-derived CDR1 and CDR2 are SGHRS and YFSETQ. This CDR3 contains 14 residues. For the CDR3, the DNA is TGCGCCAGCAGCAGTGACAGGGTTGGGACTGAAGCTTTCTTT. Its protein is CASSSDRVGTEAFF.

The J gene is TRBJ1-1, the V gene TRBV7-3, with D possibly TRBD1 on 5 matching bases. The CDR3 runs to 15 residues. Germline V gives CDR1 SGHTA, CDR2 FQGTGA. Trimming removed 2 bases from V and 1 base from J, with 11 bases in between. CDR3 nucleotide sequence: TGTGCCAGCAGCTTAGACAGTCCGGGGAACACTGAAGCTTTCTTT. Amino acid sequence: CASSLDSPGNTEAFF.

The chain recombines TRBV18 with TRBJ2-5; 8 bases are shared with TRBD1. This CDR3 region has 16 residues. Germline values: CDR1 KGHSH, CDR2 LQKENI. Trimming took 0 bases from V and 5 from J; bases not matched to a gene: 8. CDR3 protein: CASSPPGAGGMETQYF. DNA for the CDR3: TGTGCCAGCTCACCACCAGGAGCAGGGGGCATGGAGACCCAGTACTTC.

The gene calls are TRBV27 and TRBJ1-6, with TRBD1 as a possible D gene (5 bases). The CDR3 has 16 amino acids. Per germline, CDR1 MNHEY and CDR2 SMNVEV (reference sequence). V lost 6 bases and J lost 9, with 21 bases in between. The CDR3 region is CASSLLTAGGGSPLHF. The CDR3 coding sequence is TGTGCCAGCAGCCTGCTCACAGCGGGGGGGGGTTCACCCCTCCACTTT.

The gene calls are TRBV5-6 and TRBJ1-2; D gene uncertain. Trimming cost V 4 bases and J 4 bases, with 8 bases left between them. From germline, CDR1 is SGHDT and CDR2 YYEEEE. This CDR3 region has 12 residues. The CDR3 reads CASSTLAYGYTF. The DNA for the CDR3 is TGTGCCAGCAGCACCCTGGCCTATGGCTACACCTTC.

J is TRBJ1-4 and V is TRBV25-1; D uncertain. Between the trimmed V and J ends, which lost 3 bases and 0 bases, there was a span of 5 bases. Per the germline V gene, CDR1 is MGHDK and CDR2 is SYGVNS. This CDR3 has 14 amino acids. Here the CDR3 reads CASSEIATNEKLFF. DNA of the CDR3: TGTGCCAGCAGTGAGATCGCAACTAATGAAAAACTGTTTTTT.

This rearrangement joins TRBV30 to TRBJ2-7; maybe TRBD1 (6 bases). Germline V lookup: CDR1 GTSNPN, CDR2 SVGIG (reference sequence). The CDR3 is 13 amino acids. The germline V and J ends were trimmed by 4 bases and 0 bases, with 10 bases remaining between them. CDR3 amino acids: CAWTTGNSYEQYF. The CDR3 nucleotides are TGTGCCTGGACTACAGGGAACTCCTACGAGCAGTACTTC.

The V call is TRBV5-1, the J call TRBJ1-1; perhaps TRBD1 as D (5 bases). The germline V gene has CDR1 SGHRS and CDR2 YFSETQ. The CDR3 runs 13 residues. Trimming removed 4 bases at V and 1 base at J, with 8 bases between. The CDR3 sequence: CASSVRGNTEAFF. DNA for the CDR3: TGCGCCAGCAGCGTTAGGGGGAACACTGAAGCTTTCTTT.

This chain joins TRBV18 and TRBJ2-5; tentative D call: TRBD1 (6 bases). Germline CDR1 reads KGHSH; CDR2 reads LQKENI. The CDR3 is made up of 11 amino acids. The ends were cut back, 8 bases at V and 5 bases at J, with 9 bases in the middle. CDR3 nucleotides: TGTGCCAGCCCAGGACAGGAGACCCAGTACTTC. This gives the protein CASPGQETQYF.

This clone has a single count. The rearrangement uses TRBV18 and TRBJ2-3; no definite D call. CDR1 is KGHSH, CDR2 LQKENI, per germline. V was cut by 0 bases and J by 0 bases, with 10 bases left in between. This CDR3 has 16 residues. The CDR3 DNA reads TGTGCCAGCTCACCACCGCGGCCGTCTAGCACAGATACGCAGTATTTT. This translates into CASSPPRPSSTDTQYF.

The chain uses TRBV4-2 and TRBJ2-7; the D is unclear. The CDR3 is 14 residues long. With 4 bases removed from V and 4 bases from J, the gap between germline ends came to 14 bases. Looked up from germline, CDR1 is LGHNA and CDR2 is YNFKEQ. In DNA, the CDR3 is TGTGCCAGCAGCCGCGGCGCAGGAGATTACGAGCAGTACTTC. Protein sequence: CASSRGAGDYEQYF.

The chain recombines TRBV6-4 with TRBJ2-2; D is undetermined. Trimming cost V 3 bases and J 3 bases, with 5 bases left between them. In germline, CDR1 is MRHNA, CDR2 SNTAGT. This CDR3 contains 13 residues. The CDR3 sequence: CASSDGDTGELFF. In nucleotides, the CDR3 is TGTGCCAGCAGTGATGGTGACACCGGGGAGCTGTTTTTT.

This clone appeared a single time. This rearrangement joins TRBV19 to TRBJ2-7; 9 bases line up with TRBD1. The CDR3 is made up of 14 amino acids. The germline gives CDR1 LNHDA, CDR2 SQIVND (reference sequence). V gave up 6 bases and J gave up 3 bases; unmatched junction bases: 6. The CDR3 nucleotides read TGTGCCAGTAGGGGACAGGGTTCCCTCTACGAGCAGTACTTC. This gives the protein CASRGQGSLYEQYF.

This clone came up once. The V gene is TRBV19, the J gene TRBJ2-1; TRBD1 agrees at 10 bases. With 5 bases clipped from V and 7 bases from J, the junction kept 8 bases outside the gene matches. The germline CDR1 and CDR2 sequences are LNHDA and SQIVND (reference sequence). This CDR3 contains 15 residues. CDR3 in amino acids: CASSPGTGVMNEQFF. In DNA form, the CDR3 reads TGTGCCAGTAGTCCCGGGACAGGGGTTATGAATGAGCAGTTCTTC.